The entry that follows covers one T cell receptor (beta chain) sequence. A much larger clonotype is one base distant, so this may be a read error. The germline V gene encodes CDR1 SEHNR and CDR2 FQNEAQ (reference sequence). The CDR3 spans 16 residues. Unmatched junction bases numbered 13, after V lost 5 bases and J lost 3 bases. The sample belongs to a study of kidney transplant recipient with SARS-CoV-2 infection. TCRdb recomputed calls from the reads with MiXCR, one row per CDR3 protein. Among about 250,000 distinct CDR3 sequences, less than 35% were seen once, and the ten largest hold roughly 7%. Here the sequenced sample was a blood sample, taken at baseline and between days 110 and 120 from a kidney transplant recipient. V usage is TRBV7-9 and J usage is TRBJ2-7, with 7 bases lining up with TRBD2. The sequence derives from a male patient between 25 and 39 years old who had COVID-19 and was a kidney transplant recipient. Some T cells may originate from the graft donor. The CDR3 here is CASSQSGEAADYEQYF. In nucleotides, the CDR3 is TGTGCCAGCAGCCAGAGCGGGGAGGCGGCCGACTACGAGCAGTACTTC.